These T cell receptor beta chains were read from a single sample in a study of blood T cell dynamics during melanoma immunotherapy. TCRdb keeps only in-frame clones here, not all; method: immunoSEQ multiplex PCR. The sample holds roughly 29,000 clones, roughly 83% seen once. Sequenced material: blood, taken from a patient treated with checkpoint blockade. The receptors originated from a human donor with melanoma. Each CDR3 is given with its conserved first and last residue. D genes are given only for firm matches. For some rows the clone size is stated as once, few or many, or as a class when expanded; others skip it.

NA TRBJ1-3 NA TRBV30 CAWSAGYSGNTIYF TGTGCCTGGAGTGCAGGGTACTCTGGAAACACCATATATTTT
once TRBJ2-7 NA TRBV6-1 CASRNVYEQYF TGTGCCAGCCGAAACGTCTACGAGCAGTACTTC
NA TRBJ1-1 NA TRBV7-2 CASSSAGSEAFF TGTGCCAGCAGCTCAGCGGGGTCTGAAGCTTTCTTT
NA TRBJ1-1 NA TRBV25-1 CACRGAVAAEAFF TGTGCCTGCCGGGGGGCAGTCGCCGCTGAAGCTTTCTTT
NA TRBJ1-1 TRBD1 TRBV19 CASSINSGTGSNTEAFF TGTGCCAGTAGTATAAACTCTGGGACAGGGAGTAACACTGAAGCTTTCTTT
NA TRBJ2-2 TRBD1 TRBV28 CASSLYRGRGTGELFF TGTGCCAGCAGTTTATACAGGGGGCGCGGGACCGGGGAGCTGTTTTTT
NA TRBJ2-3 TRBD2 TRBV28 CASSVSGLGTDTQYF TGTGCCAGCAGTGTTAGCGGGTTGGGCACAGATACGCAGTATTTT
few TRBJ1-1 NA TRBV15 CATSRELLPPDTEAFF TGTGCCACCAGCAGAGAACTCCTCCCCCCGGACACTGAAGCTTTCTTT
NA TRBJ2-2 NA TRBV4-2 CASSQDPLGTRLGGELFF TGTGCCAGCAGCCAAGACCCCCTCGGGACTCGACTTGGGGGGGAGCTGTTTTTT
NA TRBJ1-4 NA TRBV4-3 CASSQEGEKLFF TGCGCCAGCAGCCAAGAAGGTGAGAAACTGTTTTTT
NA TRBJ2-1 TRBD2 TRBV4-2 CASSQGYERGGNNEQFF TGTGCCAGCAGCCAAGGATACGAGCGGGGGGGAAACAATGAGCAGTTCTTC
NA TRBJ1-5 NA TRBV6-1 CASSEASGSNQPQHF TGTGCCAGCAGTGAAGCAAGTGGGAGCAATCAGCCCCAGCATTTT
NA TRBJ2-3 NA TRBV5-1 CASFSSDDTQYF TGCGCCAGTTTCTCCTCCGACGATACGCAGTATTTT
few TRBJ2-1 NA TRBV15 CATSRDSGPYNEQFF TGTGCCACCAGCAGAGATAGCGGACCCTACAATGAGCAGTTCTTC
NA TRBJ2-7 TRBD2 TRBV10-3 CAIRGGGSSYEQYF TGTGCCATCCGGGGGGGTGGCAGCTCCTACGAGCAGTACTTC
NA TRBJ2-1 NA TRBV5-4 CASSRRTGASYNEQFF TGTGCCAGCAGCCGACGAACAGGCGCCTCCTACAATGAGCAGTTCTTC
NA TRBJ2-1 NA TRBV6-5 CASSLSPGTYDEQFF TGTGCCAGCAGTTTAAGCCCCGGGACCTACGATGAGCAGTTCTTC
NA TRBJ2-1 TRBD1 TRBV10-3 CAISAGTGYNEQFF TGTGCCATCAGTGCCGGGACAGGGTACAATGAGCAGTTCTTC
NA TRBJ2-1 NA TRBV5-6 CASSLGMVEPGPRFF TGTGCCAGCAGCTTGGGAATGGTAGAGCCGGGCCCACGGTTCTTC
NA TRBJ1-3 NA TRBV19 CASRDGGSGNTIYF TGTGCCAGTCGGGACGGAGGCTCTGGAAACACCATATATTTT
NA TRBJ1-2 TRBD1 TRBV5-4 CASSLQGAPGYTF TGTGCCAGCAGCCTACAGGGGGCGCCTGGCTACACCTTC
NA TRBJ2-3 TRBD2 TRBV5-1 CASSWMGLAGTDTQYF TGCGCCAGCAGCTGGATGGGACTAGCGGGAACAGATACGCAGTATTTT
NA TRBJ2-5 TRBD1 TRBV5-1 CASSLDAAGGGQETQYF TGCGCCAGCAGCTTGGATGCGGCAGGGGGTGGACAAGAGACCCAGTACTTC
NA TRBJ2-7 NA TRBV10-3 CAIGSRPYEQYF TGTGCCATCGGATCCCGCCCCTACGAGCAGTACTTC
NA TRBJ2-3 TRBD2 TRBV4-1 CASSPPLAGGSTDTQYF TGCGCCAGCAGCCCCCCACTAGCGGGGGGGAGCACAGATACGCAGTATTTT
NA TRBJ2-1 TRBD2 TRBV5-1 CASSPARTSGGDEQFF TGCGCCAGCAGCCCCGCCAGGACTAGCGGGGGGGATGAGCAGTTCTTC
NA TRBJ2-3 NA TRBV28 CASSPLRGFSTDTQYF TGTGCCAGCAGTCCTCTCAGGGGCTTTAGCACAGATACGCAGTATTTT
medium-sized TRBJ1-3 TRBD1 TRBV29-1 CSVRTQGEDGNTIYF TGCAGCGTTCGTACACAGGGGGAGGATGGAAACACCATATATTTT
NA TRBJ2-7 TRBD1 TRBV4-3 CASSHRTGHEQYF TGCGCCAGCAGCCACCGGACAGGCCACGAGCAGTACTTC
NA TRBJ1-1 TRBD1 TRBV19 CASFRQGGLTTEAFF TGTGCCAGTTTCAGACAGGGTGGGTTGACGACTGAAGCTTTCTTT
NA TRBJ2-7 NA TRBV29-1 CSVETGYEQYF TGCAGCGTTGAAACAGGCTACGAGCAGTACTTC
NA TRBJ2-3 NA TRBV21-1 CASSFRTSGLQYF TGTGCCAGCAGCTTCCGGACTAGCGGCCTGCAGTATTTT
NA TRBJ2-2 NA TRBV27 CASSFAEGYRYTGELFF TGTGCCAGCAGTTTCGCAGAGGGCTATCGGTATACCGGGGAGCTGTTTTTT
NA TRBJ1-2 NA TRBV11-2 CASSLEAGTNYGYTF TGTGCCAGCAGCTTAGAGGCGGGCACGAACTATGGCTACACCTTC
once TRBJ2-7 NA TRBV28 CASTSGASGYYEQYF TGTGCCAGCACCTCGGGGGCTAGCGGTTACTACGAGCAGTACTTC
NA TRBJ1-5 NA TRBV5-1 CASSLGGGISNQPQHF TGCGCCAGCAGCTTGGGTGGAGGAATTAGCAATCAGCCCCAGCATTTT
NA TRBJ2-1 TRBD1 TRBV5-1 CASSYDRGRNEQFF TGCGCCAGCAGCTACGACAGGGGGCGGAATGAGCAGTTCTTC
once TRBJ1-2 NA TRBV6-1 CASSEGARGSRRGYTF TGTGCCAGCAGTGAAGGAGCTAGGGGATCCCGCCGTGGCTACACCTTC
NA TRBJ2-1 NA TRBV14 CASSQLASRAEQFF TGTGCCAGCAGCCAACTAGCGTCGAGGGCTGAGCAGTTCTTC
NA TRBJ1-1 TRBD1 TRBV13 CASSPQGGQNTEAFF TGTGCCAGCAGCCCCCAGGGGGGTCAGAACACTGAAGCTTTCTTT
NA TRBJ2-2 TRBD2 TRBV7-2 CASSLAGGGTGELFF TGTGCCAGCAGCCTGGCGGGGGGCGGCACCGGGGAGCTGTTTTTT
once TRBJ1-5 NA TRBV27 CASSLNVWGNQPQHF TGTGCCAGCAGTTTAAATGTGTGGGGGAATCAGCCCCAGCATTTT
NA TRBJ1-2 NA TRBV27 CASSFRAEGGYTF TGTGCCAGCAGTTTTCGGGCCGAGGGAGGCTACACCTTC
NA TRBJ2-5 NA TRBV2 CASKMGGPAQYF TGTGCCAGCAAGATGGGCGGGCCGGCCCAGTACTTC
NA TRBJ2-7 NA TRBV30 CAWSLFDSPYYEQYF TGTGCCTGGAGTTTGTTTGACTCCCCCTACTACGAGCAGTACTTC
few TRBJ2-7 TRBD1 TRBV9 CASSPRTGGIDEQYF TGTGCCAGCAGCCCTCGGACAGGGGGCATCGACGAGCAGTACTTC
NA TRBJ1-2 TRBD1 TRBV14 CASSQDFGQGASVYGYTF TGTGCCAGCAGCCAAGATTTTGGACAGGGAGCTTCAGTCTATGGCTACACCTTC
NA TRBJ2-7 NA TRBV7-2 CASNHRWDVYGQYF TGTGCCAGCAACCACAGGTGGGATGTCTATGGGCAGTACTTC
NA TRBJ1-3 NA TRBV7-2 CASSRMQGLTGNTIYF TGTGCCAGCTCACGGATGCAGGGACTGACAGGAAACACCATATATTTT
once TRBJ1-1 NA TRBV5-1 CASSLASAPVRGAFF TGCGCCAGCAGCTTGGCGTCAGCCCCGGTAAGAGGAGCTTTCTTT
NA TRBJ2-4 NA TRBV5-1 CASSPAPTGPEGNIQYF TGCGCCAGCAGCCCGGCCCCGACAGGGCCGGAGGGGAACATTCAGTACTTC
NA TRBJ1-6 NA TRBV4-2 CASSQDYSLRDSPLHF TGTGCCAGCAGCCAAGATTATAGCCTGAGGGATTCACCCCTCCACTTT